The 11 T cell receptor delta chains below were found in one sample sequenced in a study of Vδ1+ human thymocytes. Study results and limitations: Thymic TRG and TRD repertoires appeared highly polyclonal, with Gaussian CDR3 length distributions.

Sequences come from RNA converted to cDNA by reverse transcription. CDR3 amplicons came from multiplex PCR with pooled V-gene forward and constant-region reverse primers. TCRdb used CATT to re-call clones from the multiplex PCR reads. The sample comprises around 24,000 delta-chain clones, 29% of which are singletons, and 1.6% rests with the top ten. Their antigen targets remain unknown. Sequenced input: Vdelta1+ gamma-delta thymocytes from the thymus. The subset: FACS-sorted CD3+ TCRalphabeta- TCRVdelta1+ TCRVdelta2- thymocytes. These receptors were taken from a boy under two years old who had congenital heart surgery.

This clone occurred a few times. This chain connects TRDV1 to TRDJ1, with unresolved D. The germline CDR1 and CDR2 sequences are TSWWSYY and QGS. This CDR3 comprises 16 residues. Trimming pared 5 bases from V and 1 base from J, leaving 17 bases between. CDR3 bases: TGTGCTCTTGGGAACGTCCAATCCCAGATCACCGATAAACTCATCTTT. It is translated as CALGNVQSQITDKLIF.

Remarks on this clone: Other DNA sequences of this sample code for an identical CDR3. J is TRDJ1 and V is TRDV1, with D possibly matching TRDD3 (5 bases). CDR1 is TSWWSYY, CDR2 QGS, per germline. Deletions cut 6 bases from V and 0 bases from J, with 23 bases between. The CDR3 has 18 amino acids. CDR3 region: CALGQGLSVGTYTDKLIF. Written as DNA, the CDR3 is TGTGCTCTTGGACAAGGTCTTTCTGTGGGGACCTACACCGATAAACTCATCTTT.

There are a few counts of this clone. The chain uses TRDV1 and TRDJ1, with D possibly matching TRDD2 (5 bases). Germline V gene sequence: CDR1 TSWWSYY, CDR2 QGS. This CDR3 contains 15 residues. Trimming left V 2 bases short and J 6 bases short, with 16 bases between. The CDR3: CALGEEIPPVNKLIF. The CDR3 nucleotides are TGTGCTCTTGGGGAAGAGATTCCTCCCGTGAATAAACTCATCTTT.

With regard to this clone: One base away lies a much larger clone, so this may be a sequencing read error. V gene TRDV1 combines with J gene TRDJ2, with 11 nucleotides matching TRDD3. Germline V CDR1 and CDR2: TSWWSYY, QGS. The V gene end was trimmed by 5 bases and the J gene end by 6 bases; junction bases not matched to a gene: 11. This CDR3 has 17 amino acids. The CDR3 DNA follows: TGTGCTCTTGGGACCCACTGGGGGATAAGAGGATCAGCACAACTCTTCTTT. This gives the protein CALGTHWGIRGSAQLFF.

There are many counts of this clone. The same CDR3 also results from other DNA sequences found in this sample. This chain links TRDV1 with TRDJ1; D remains ambiguous. Trimming removed 1 base at V and 0 bases at J, with 21 bases between. Germline V gene data show CDR1 as TSWWSYY and CDR2 as QGS. The CDR3 has 19 amino acids. CDR3 bases: TGTGCTCTTGGGGAACGCCCTAGGCTTCGTACCCTATACACCGATAAACTCATCTTT. This translates into CALGERPRLRTLYTDKLIF.

The rearrangement uses TRDV1 and TRDJ1; D unclear. V was pared by 1 base and J by 3 bases, with 15 bases between. CDR3 length: 16 residues. CDR1 is TSWWSYY and CDR2 is QGS in the germline V gene. The CDR3 loop is CALGEPPTPGPDKLIF. Written as DNA, the CDR3 is TGTGCTCTTGGGGAACCACCGACCCCCGGGCCCGATAAACTCATCTTT.

This clone showed up just a few times. J is TRDJ1 and V is TRDV1; 9 bases match TRDD3. The CDR3 loop spans 19 amino acids. Trimming at V came to 1 base and at J to 5 bases, leaving 17 bases not matched to a gene. CDR1 is TSWWSYY and CDR2 is QGS in the germline V gene. The CDR3 protein is CALGERPTWGIAAPDKLIF. The DNA for the CDR3 is TGTGCTCTTGGGGAACGTCCTACCTGGGGGATTGCGGCTCCAGATAAACTCATCTTT.

On this clone itself: Other nucleotide sequences from this sample produce the same CDR3. This chain connects TRDV1 to TRDJ1, with a weak D call TRDD3 (7 bases). The V gene lost 2 bases and the J gene lost 0 bases, with 34 bases spanning the gap. Germline lookup yields CDR1 TSWWSYY and CDR2 QGS. CDR3 length: 23 amino acids. The CDR3 is CALGELVASYEDWGKKYTDKLIF. DNA for the CDR3: TGTGCTCTTGGGGAATTGGTTGCGTCCTACGAAGACTGGGGTAAAAAGTACACCGATAAACTCATCTTT.

Only a few counts were recorded for this clone. The V gene is TRDV1, the J gene TRDJ1; 8 nucleotides align to TRDD3. J was trimmed by 9 bases and V by 1 base; bases with no gene match: 22. Germline CDR1 reads TSWWSYY; CDR2 reads QGS. The CDR3 covers 19 residues. Here the CDR3 DNA reads TGTGCTCTTGGGGAACCCCGGCCTTCTGGCAGGTGGGGGATTAAGGAACTCATCTTT. This translates into CALGEPRPSGRWGIKELIF.

This rearrangement joins TRDV1 to TRDJ1, with 8 bases matching TRDD3. Germline assignment: CDR1 TSWWSYY and CDR2 QGS. V gave up 4 bases and J gave up 1 base; unmatched junction bases: 14. The CDR3 runs 18 residues. The CDR3 DNA sequence: TGTGCTCTTGGGGCCAGACTAAGGGGGGATATTAGCACCGATAAACTCATCTTT. Translation gives CALGARLRGDISTDKLIF.

This clone was seen a few times. This sequence joins TRDV1 and TRDJ1, with 7 nucleotides matching TRDD3. The germline gives CDR1 TSWWSYY, CDR2 QGS. The CDR3 is 18 residues long. Germline trimming cut 1 base from V and 0 bases from J; bases unmatched to any gene: 11. CDR3 loop: CALGEPVLGTLYTDKLIF. Written as DNA, the CDR3 is TGTGCTCTTGGGGAACCTGTACTGGGGACTCTGTACACCGATAAACTCATCTTT.